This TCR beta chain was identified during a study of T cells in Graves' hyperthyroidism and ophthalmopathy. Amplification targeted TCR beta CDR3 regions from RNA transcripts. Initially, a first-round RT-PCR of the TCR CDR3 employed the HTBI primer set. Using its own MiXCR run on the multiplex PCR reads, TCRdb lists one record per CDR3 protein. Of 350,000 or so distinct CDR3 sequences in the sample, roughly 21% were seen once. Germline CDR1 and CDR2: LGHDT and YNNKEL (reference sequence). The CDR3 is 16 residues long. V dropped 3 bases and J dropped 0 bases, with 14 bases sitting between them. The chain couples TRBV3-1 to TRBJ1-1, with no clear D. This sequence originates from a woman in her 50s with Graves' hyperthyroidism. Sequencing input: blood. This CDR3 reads CASSHQVGLMNTEAFF. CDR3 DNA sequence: TGTGCCAGCAGCCACCAAGTTGGTCTTATGAACACTGAAGCTTTCTTT. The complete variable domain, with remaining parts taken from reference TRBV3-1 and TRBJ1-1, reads DTAVSQTPKYLVTQMGNDKSIKCEQNLGHDTMYWYKQDSKKFLKIMFSYNNKELIINETVPNRFSPKSPDKAHLNLHINSLELGDSAVYFCASSHQVGLMNTEAFFGQGTRLTVV.